Listed here are 29 T cell receptor beta chains from one sample, sequenced in a study of T cells after yellow fever vaccination. TCRdb called the 5' RACE reads again in MiXCR, with one record for every CDR3 protein. The data show about 350,000 distinct CDR3 sequences, approximately 4% seen once. Here the sequenced sample was PBMCs, taken 5 days after the yellow fever booster vaccination. The receptor set was obtained from a man in his late teens or twenties who received the YFV17D yellow fever vaccine.

This clonotype was picked up many times. The rearrangement links TRBV20-1 to TRBJ2-3; D is unclear. V was pared by 3 bases and J by 5 bases, with 9 bases between. Germline CDR1 reads DFQATT; CDR2 reads SNEGSKA (reference sequence). This CDR3 is built from 12 residues. DNA for the CDR3: TGCAGTGCTAGGGGCGAGAGAGATACGCAGTATTTT. This encodes CSARGERDTQYF.

The rearrangement joins TRBV25-1 to TRBJ2-3; 10 bases agree with TRBD2. V shed 6 bases, J shed 6 bases, and the junction held 9 bases outside the gene matches. The germline gives CDR1 MGHDK, CDR2 SYGVNS. This CDR3 region has 15 residues. CDR3 amino acids: CASSPTSGNGDTQYF. CDR3 in DNA: TGTGCCAGCAGCCCCACTAGCGGGAACGGGGATACGCAGTATTTT.

This clonotype was seen many times. This chain uses TRBV7-9 with TRBJ2-7; D remains unclear. The germline V gene has CDR1 SEHNR and CDR2 FQNEAQ (reference sequence). The CDR3 is made up of 13 amino acids. V was cut by 1 base and J by 6 bases, with 10 bases left in between. CDR3 residues: CASSLEPKAEQYV. For the CDR3, the DNA is TGTGCCAGCAGCTTAGAACCTAAGGCCGAGCAGTACGTC.

This clonotype was counted ten times or more. The rearrangement uses TRBV7-2 and TRBJ2-2; D possibly corresponds to TRBD2 (7 bases). From germline, CDR1 is SGHTA and CDR2 FQGNSA. V lost 1 base and J lost 5, with 14 bases in between. There are 16 residues in the CDR3. The CDR3 DNA is TGTGCCAGCAGCTTAGATGGGGGGGCTAATACCGGGGAGCTGTTTTTT. It is translated as CASSLDGGANTGELFF.

The chain links TRBV11-2 to TRBJ2-2, with 12 bases fitting TRBD2. With 5 bases clipped from V and 0 bases from J, the junction kept 7 bases outside the gene matches. Germline CDR1 reads SGHAT; CDR2 reads FQNNGV. The CDR3 has 18 amino acids. The CDR3 sequence: CASSESSGGAANTGELFF. CDR3 DNA: TGTGCCAGCAGCGAGTCTAGCGGGGGGGCGGCGAACACCGGGGAGCTGTTTTTT. The full variable domain, its missing parts supplied by reference TRBV11-2 and TRBJ2-2, is EAGVAQSPRYKIIEKRQSVAFWCNPISGHATLYWYQQILGQGPKLLIQFQNNGVVDDSQLPKDRFSAERLKGVDSTLKIQPAKLEDSAVYLCASSESSGGAANTGELFFGEGSRLTVL.

This clonotype was detected many times. The chain couples TRBV20-1 to TRBJ1-4; D is possibly TRBD1 (6 bases). The CDR3 extends over 12 amino acids. CDR1 is DFQATT and CDR2 is SNEGSKA in the germline V gene (reference sequence). Trimming took off 7 bases at V and 5 bases at J, with 11 bases between the two ends. CDR3 region: CSGGQPNEKLFF. The DNA for the CDR3 is TGCAGTGGAGGACAGCCGAATGAAAAACTGTTTTTT.

This clonotype was seen only a few times. V and J are TRBV28 and TRBJ2-2, with no clear D. The germline CDR1 and CDR2 sequences are MDHEN and SYDVKM. Trimming pared 4 bases from V and 6 bases from J, leaving 18 bases between. The CDR3 contains 16 residues. The CDR3, as DNA: TGTGCCAGCAGTTGGAGCCTGGCCGGGTTGGCCGGGGAGCTGTTTTTT. This translates into CASSWSLAGLAGELFF.

The chain carries TRBV12-3 or TRBV12-4 and TRBJ2-7; maybe TRBD1 (6 bases). The CDR3 covers 14 residues. V lost 5 bases and J lost 0, with 11 bases in between. The CDR3 sequence is CASSGGPSSYEQYV. The DNA of the CDR3 is TGTGCCAGCAGTGGGGGCCCGAGCTCCTACGAGCAGTACGTC.

The chain combines TRBV12-3 or TRBV12-4 with TRBJ2-5; TRBD2 matches 9 bases. After removal of 6 bases from V and 5 bases from J, the junction contained 10 bases not matched to a gene. This CDR3 is 15 amino acids long. The CDR3 protein is CASRTLAGRGETQYF. CDR3 nucleotides: TGTGCCAGCAGGACCCTAGCGGGGCGGGGCGAGACCCAGTACTTC.

CDR3 amino acids: CSAREWIPLGTNEKLFF. Written as DNA, the CDR3 is TGCAGTGCTAGAGAGTGGATCCCCCTTGGCACTAATGAAAAACTGTTTTTT. The rearrangement links TRBV20-1 to TRBJ1-4; D gene uncertain. CDR1 is DFQATT, CDR2 SNEGSKA, per germline (reference sequence). CDR3 size: 17 residues. V was trimmed by 0 bases and J by 2 bases, leaving 16 bases between them.

The chain joins TRBV5-6 to TRBJ2-2, with a possible D match to TRBD1 (6 bases). The CDR3 runs 16 residues. V lost 0 bases, J lost 1 base, and 10 bases lay in between. The germline V gene encodes CDR1 SGHDT and CDR2 YYEEEE. The DNA of the CDR3 is TGTGCCAGCAGCTTGGAGACAGGTCTGAACACCGGGGAGCTGTTTTTT. The encoded protein is CASSLETGLNTGELFF.

This clonotype was seen a few times. The chain is built from TRBV20-1 and TRBJ2-5; D is uncertain. V gave up 3 bases and J gave up 3 bases, with 14 bases separating them. The CDR3 consists of 14 residues. Looked up from germline, CDR1 is DFQATT and CDR2 is SNEGSKA (reference sequence). The CDR3 here is CSARVAEPEETQYF. The CDR3 DNA reads TGCAGTGCTAGGGTAGCCGAACCGGAAGAGACCCAGTACTTC.

This clonotype has just a few counts. The chain recombines TRBV19 with TRBJ2-3, with unresolved D. The CDR3 loop spans 15 amino acids. Per germline, CDR1 LNHDA and CDR2 SQIVND (reference sequence). Trimming left V 8 bases short and J 0 bases short, with 15 bases between. The chain's CDR3 is CASGPLSSSTDTQYF. DNA of the CDR3: TGTGCCAGTGGCCCGTTGTCGTCTAGCACAGATACGCAGTATTTT.

The sample holds a few counts of this clonotype. The chain combines TRBV7-2 with TRBJ2-1, with 9 bases that match TRBD2. Per germline, CDR1 SGHTA and CDR2 FQGNSA. The CDR3 has 15 residues. The V gene end was trimmed by 6 bases and the J gene end by 1 base; junction bases not matched to a gene: 4. The CDR3: CASRPGLASYNEQFF. CDR3 coding DNA: TGTGCCAGCAGGCCGGGACTAGCATCCTACAATGAGCAGTTCTTC.

This clonotype was counted between two and nine times. In DNA, the CDR3 is TGCAGTGCTAGTGGGGGGGGCAAGGAGACCCAGTACTTC. Translation gives CSASGGGKETQYF. This chain joins TRBV20-1 and TRBJ2-5; a weak D match, TRBD2 (7 bases). Germline CDR1 is DFQATT and CDR2 is SNEGSKA (reference sequence). With 3 bases removed from V and 5 bases from J, the gap between germline ends came to 13 bases. There are 13 residues in the CDR3.

This sequence joins TRBV4-1 and TRBJ1-1; D uncertain. Between the trimmed V and J ends, which lost 1 base and 1 base, there was a span of 7 bases. CDR1 and CDR2 (germline): MGHRA, YSYEKL. The CDR3 loop spans 14 amino acids. CDR3 DNA: TGCGCCAGCAGCCAAGTCGGGAGGAACACTGAAGCTTTCTTT. This codes for CASSQVGRNTEAFF.

This clonotype was recorded many times. This sequence joins TRBV5-1 and TRBJ1-1, with D hard to call. Between the trimmed V and J ends, which lost 4 bases and 1 base, there was a span of 8 bases. Germline V gene sequence: CDR1 SGHRS, CDR2 YFSETQ. The CDR3 length is 13 residues. CDR3 DNA: TGCGCCAGCAGCAGGACGGAGAACACTGAAGCTTTCTTT. Translation gives CASSRTENTEAFF.

This clonotype was observed many times. The rearrangement joins TRBV7-2 to TRBJ1-2; tentatively, D is TRBD1 (6 bases). CDR1 SGHTA and CDR2 FQGNSA come from the germline V gene. CDR3 length: 12 residues. V lost 5 bases and J lost 8, with 12 bases in between. The CDR3 reads CASSRTQGGYTF. The CDR3 bases are TGTGCCAGCAGCCGGACCCAGGGGGGCTACACCTTC.

This clonotype turned up a few times. The J gene is TRBJ1-2, the V gene TRBV7-2; 7 bases fit TRBD1. The CDR3 is made up of 14 amino acids. Germline CDR1 and CDR2: SGHTA and FQGNSA. V dropped 3 bases and J dropped 8; count of bases not matched to a gene: 9. CDR3 region: CASSFLDRVSGYTF. CDR3 sequence (DNA): TGTGCCAGCAGCTTCCTAGACAGGGTCTCAGGCTACACCTTC.

In its sample, this clonotype was seen a few times. This rearrangement joins TRBV6-2 or TRBV6-3 to TRBJ2-1, with D possibly being TRBD2 (6 bases). Germline lookup yields CDR1 MNHEY and CDR2 SVGEGT. Trimming cost V 5 bases and J 1 base, with 9 bases left between them. There are 14 residues in the CDR3. In DNA form, the CDR3 reads TGTGCCAGCAGTGGTCTAGCGTCCTACAATGAGCAGTTCTTC. Its protein product is CASSGLASYNEQFF.

This clonotype has only a few counts. V and J are TRBV4-1 and TRBJ1-5, with 8 bases lining up with TRBD1. V lost 3 bases, J lost 7 bases, and 8 bases stayed unmatched. This CDR3 has 15 residues. Per the germline V gene, CDR1 is MGHRA and CDR2 is YSYEKL. The CDR3 DNA is TGCGCCAGCAGCCAGGATGGACAGGGAGGACAGCCCCAGCATTTT. Its translation is CASSQDGQGGQPQHF.

This chain connects TRBV4-3 to TRBJ2-5; D is perhaps TRBD1 or TRBD2 (5 bases each). V was cut by 4 bases and J by 5 bases, with 14 bases left in between. This CDR3 region has 14 residues. Germline CDR1 reads LGHNA; CDR2 reads YSLEER. The CDR3 spells CASSRGVGAETQYF. The CDR3 DNA sequence: TGCGCCAGCAGCCGAGGGGTCGGGGCTGAGACCCAGTACTTC.

The CDR3 spells CASSLREYTGELFF. CDR3 coding DNA: TGTGCCAGCAGTTTACGCGAGTACACCGGGGAGCTGTTTTTT. The V gene is TRBV12-3 or TRBV12-4, the J gene TRBJ2-2, with D hard to call. CDR3 length: 14 residues. The V gene lost 2 bases and the J gene lost 3 bases, with 7 bases spanning the gap.

In its sample, this clonotype was seen many times. The V call is TRBV29-1, the J call TRBJ2-3, with D perhaps matching TRBD2 (7 bases). The CDR3 has 15 amino acids. Germline CDR1 and CDR2: SQVTM and ANQGSEA. Trimming took 3 bases from V and 2 from J, leaving 15 bases between them. The CDR3 DNA sequence: TGCAGCGTTGAGGGGGGGCGAGGGGTCACAGATACGCAGTATTTT. Its translation: CSVEGGRGVTDTQYF.

The sample holds a few counts of this clonotype. The chain is built from TRBV11-3 and TRBJ2-5; 8 nucleotides match TRBD1. V was pared by 3 bases and J by 5 bases, with 5 bases of the junction left unmatched. This CDR3 has 14 residues. From germline, CDR1 is SGHNT and CDR2 YENEEA. CDR3 nucleotides: TGTGCCAGCAGCTTCGAAAGGACAGGGGAGACCCAGTACTTC. As protein: CASSFERTGETQYF.

DNA of the CDR3: TGTGCCAGCAGCTGGGGGGGATCCTACGAGCAGTACGTC. Amino acid sequence: CASSWGGSYEQYV. V and J are TRBV5-6 and TRBJ2-7; the match to TRBD2 covers 7 bases. Germline values: CDR1 SGHDT, CDR2 YYEEEE. This CDR3 has 13 residues. Losses at the gene ends were 3 bases for V and 1 base for J; bases not matched to a gene: 1.

This clonotype occurred many times. The chain employs TRBV4-3 and TRBJ2-3, with TRBD2 matching 10 bases. There are 18 residues in the CDR3. V trimming: 0 bases; J trimming: 5 bases; junction bases outside the gene matches: 11. CDR1 LGHNA and CDR2 YSLEER come from the germline V gene. The CDR3 DNA follows: TGCGCCAGCAGCCAAGATATAGGAAGCGGGGGGGCTGAAGATACGCAGTATTTT. This gives the protein CASSQDIGSGGAEDTQYF.

The table lists this clonotype with a few counts. This chain links TRBV7-9 with TRBJ2-7; D gene ambiguous. In germline, CDR1 is SEHNR, CDR2 FQNEAQ (reference sequence). V was cut by 3 bases and J by 5 bases, with 8 bases left in between. The CDR3 has 12 amino acids. The CDR3 DNA reads as TGTGCCAGCAGCTTCCTGGGCCACGAGCAGTACTTC. Translating gives CASSFLGHEQYF.

Only a few counts were recorded for this clonotype. The CDR3 DNA follows: TGTGCCCTGGACAGGGAGGGAGATACGCAGTATTTT. Encoded protein: CALDREGDTQYF. This chain joins TRBV30 and TRBJ2-3, with D possibly TRBD1 on 8 matching bases. Germline assignment: CDR1 GTSNPN and CDR2 SVGIG (reference sequence). Trimming stripped 8 bases from V and 5 bases from J, with 14 bases between. The CDR3 loop spans 12 amino acids.